A single T cell receptor beta chain is shown here with its context. The data were obtained in a study of T cell responses to AZD1222 COVID-19 vaccine. Sequenced by immunoSEQ multiplex PCR; TCRdb stores in-frame clones only, minus some. The profile shows around 130,000 clones, around 87% of them singletons. Sequencing used peripheral blood, obtained 28 days after the second AZD1222 dose. This receptor was identified in an adult who received the AZD1222 COVID-19 vaccine.

The CDR3, as DNA: TGTGCCAGCAGCCCCGGGGATCGAGATGAAAAACTGTTTTTT. Protein: CASSPGDRDEKLFF. This chain uses TRBV27 with TRBJ1-4; D unclear. V dropped 6 bases and J dropped 6 bases, with 14 bases sitting between them. From germline, CDR1 is MNHEY and CDR2 SMNVEV (reference sequence). The CDR3 runs to 14 residues.